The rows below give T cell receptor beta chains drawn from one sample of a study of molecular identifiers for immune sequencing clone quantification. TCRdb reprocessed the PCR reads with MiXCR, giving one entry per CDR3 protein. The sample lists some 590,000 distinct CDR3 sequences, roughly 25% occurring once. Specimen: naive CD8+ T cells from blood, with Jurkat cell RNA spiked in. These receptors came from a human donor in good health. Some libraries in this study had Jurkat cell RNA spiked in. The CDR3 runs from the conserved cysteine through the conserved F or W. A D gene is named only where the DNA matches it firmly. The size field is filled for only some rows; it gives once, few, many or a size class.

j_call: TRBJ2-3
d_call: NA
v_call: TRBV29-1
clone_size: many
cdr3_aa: CSVRPGGAADTQYF
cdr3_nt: TGCAGCGTTAGACCGGGGGGCGCAGCAGATACGCAGTATTTT

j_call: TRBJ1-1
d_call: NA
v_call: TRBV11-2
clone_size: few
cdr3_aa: CASAILNTEAFF
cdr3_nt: TGTGCCAGCGCGATCTTGAACACTGAAGCTTTCTTT

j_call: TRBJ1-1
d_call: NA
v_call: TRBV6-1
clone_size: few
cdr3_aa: CASSIPRLHTLVANTEAFF
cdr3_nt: TGTGCCAGCAGCATACCACGTCTCCACACCCTTGTGGCGAACACTGAAGCTTTCTTT

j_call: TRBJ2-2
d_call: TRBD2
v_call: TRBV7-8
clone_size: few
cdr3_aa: CASSLPMGLAGTGELFF
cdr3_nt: TGTGCCAGCAGCTTACCTATGGGACTAGCGGGAACCGGGGAGCTGTTTTTT

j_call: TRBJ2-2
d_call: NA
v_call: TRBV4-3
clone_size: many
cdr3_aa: CASSQEGSRTTGELFF
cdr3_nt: TGCGCCAGCAGCCAAGAGGGTAGCAGGACCACCGGGGAGCTGTTTTTT

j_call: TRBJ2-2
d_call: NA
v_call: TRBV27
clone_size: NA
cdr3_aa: CASSLWPPANTGELFF
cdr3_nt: TGTGCCAGCAGTTTATGGCCTCCAGCGAACACCGGGGAGCTGTTTTTT

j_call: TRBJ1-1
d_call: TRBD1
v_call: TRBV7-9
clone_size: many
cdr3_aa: CASSLKGQGYAEAFF
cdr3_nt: TGTGCCAGCAGCTTAAAGGGACAGGGATACGCTGAAGCTTTCTTT

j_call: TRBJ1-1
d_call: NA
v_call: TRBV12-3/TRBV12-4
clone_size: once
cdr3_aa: CASGPGRMNTEAFF
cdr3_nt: TGTGCCAGCGGTCCGGGACGGATGAACACTGAAGCTTTCTTT

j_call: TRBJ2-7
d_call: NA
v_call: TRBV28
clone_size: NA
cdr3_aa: CASSPLVTGSYYEQYF
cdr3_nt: TGTGCCAGCAGCCCCCTTGTCACCGGGAGTTATTACGAGCAGTACTTC

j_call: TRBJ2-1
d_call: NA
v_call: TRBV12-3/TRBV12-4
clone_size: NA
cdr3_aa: CASSASDRDNEQFF
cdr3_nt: TGTGCCAGCAGTGCCTCGGACAGAGACAATGAGCAGTTCTTC

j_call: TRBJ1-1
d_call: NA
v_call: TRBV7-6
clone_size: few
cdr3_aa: CASSSRDGTEAFF
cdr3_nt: TGTGCCAGCAGCTCAAGGGACGGAACTGAAGCTTTCTTT

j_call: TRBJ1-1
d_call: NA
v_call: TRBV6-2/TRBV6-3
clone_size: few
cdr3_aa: CASSYYEQTKGTEAFF
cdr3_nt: TGTGCCAGCAGTTATTATGAGCAGACTAAGGGCACTGAAGCTTTCTTT

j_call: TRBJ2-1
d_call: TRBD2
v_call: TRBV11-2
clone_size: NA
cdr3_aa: CASSLDLAPKLGLAGGPGSDEQFF
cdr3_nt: TGTGCCAGCAGCTTAGATCTGGCTCCGAAACTTGGACTAGCGGGAGGGCCAGGATCCGATGAGCAGTTCTTC

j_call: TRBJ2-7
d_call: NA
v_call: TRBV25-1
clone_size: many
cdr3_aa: CASSEGLGSGYEQYF
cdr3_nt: TGTGCCAGCAGTGAGGGGTTAGGGTCCGGTTACGAGCAGTACTTC

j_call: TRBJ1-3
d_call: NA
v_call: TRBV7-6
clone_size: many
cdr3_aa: CASSLAGGYSGNTIYF
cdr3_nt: TGTGCCAGCAGCTTAGCGGGCGGCTACTCTGGAAACACCATATATTTT

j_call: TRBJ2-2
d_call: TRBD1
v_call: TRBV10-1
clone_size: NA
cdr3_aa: CASSETGQVNTGELFF
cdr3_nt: TGCGCCAGCAGTGAAACCGGACAGGTGAACACCGGGGAGCTGTTTTTT

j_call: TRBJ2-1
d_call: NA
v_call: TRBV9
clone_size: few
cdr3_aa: CASSRPRSNEQFF
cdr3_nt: TGTGCCTCAAGCCGGCCCAGGAGCAATGAGCAGTTCTTC

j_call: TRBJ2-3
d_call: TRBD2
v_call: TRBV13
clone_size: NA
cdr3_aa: CASSSRTSGAGMGTDTQYF
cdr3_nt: TGTGCCAGCAGCTCGCGGACTAGCGGGGCTGGTATGGGCACAGATACGCAGTATTTT

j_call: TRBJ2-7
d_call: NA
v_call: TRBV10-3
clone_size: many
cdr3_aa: CAISQRDSYEQYF
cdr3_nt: TGTGCCATCAGCCAGAGGGACTCCTACGAGCAGTACTTC

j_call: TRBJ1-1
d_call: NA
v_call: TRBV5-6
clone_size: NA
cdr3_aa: CASSHIGGAGAEAFF
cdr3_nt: TGTGCCAGCAGTCACATCGGGGGGGCAGGGGCTGAAGCTTTCTTT

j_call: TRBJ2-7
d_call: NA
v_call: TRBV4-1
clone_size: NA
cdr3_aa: CASSQEARRTYEQYF
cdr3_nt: TGCGCCAGCAGCCAAGAGGCCAGGAGGACCTACGAGCAGTACTTC

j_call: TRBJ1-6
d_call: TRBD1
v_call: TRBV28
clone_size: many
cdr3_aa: CASSLQGSSSPLHF
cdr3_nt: TGTGCCAGCAGTCTACAGGGGAGTAGTTCACCCCTCCACTTT